These 18 T cell receptor beta chains share one sample of origin, sequenced in a study of radiation and T cells in renal cell carcinoma. Measured with immunoSEQ multiplex PCR; TCRdb has only the in-frame clones, and not every one. The sample has about 73,000 clones; over 80% are singletons. The time point: blood 4 weeks post-SBRT, at nephrectomy. Indicated treatment: 15 Gy SBRT to primary tumor, nephrectomy 4 weeks later. The sequenced sample was blood, obtained from a patient whose treatment included radiotherapy and nephrectomy. These receptor sequences come from a woman aged 55 to 70 with renal cell carcinoma.

This clone was counted between two and nine times. This rearrangement joins TRBV25-1 to TRBJ2-7; D is uncertain. Trimming pared 4 bases from V and 2 bases from J, leaving 6 bases between. The CDR3 consists of 12 residues. Germline V CDR1 and CDR2: MGHDK, SYGVNS. CDR3 nucleotide sequence: TGTGCCAGCAGTGTACATCCCTACGAGCAGTACTTC. This translates into CASSVHPYEQYF.

The J gene is TRBJ2-3, the V gene TRBV2; no clear D gene. Deletions cut 4 bases from V and 2 bases from J, with 10 bases between. Germline V lookup: CDR1 SNHLY, CDR2 FYNNEI. The CDR3 loop spans 14 amino acids. This CDR3 is CASSGLGNTDTQYF. CDR3 nucleotides: TGTGCCAGCAGTGGTCTGGGTAACACAGATACGCAGTATTTT.

J is TRBJ1-2 and V is TRBV2; TRBD1 matches 8 bases. This CDR3 region has 12 residues. Losses at the gene ends were 7 bases for V and 7 bases for J; bases not matched to a gene: 5. Germline-derived CDR1 and CDR2 are SNHLY and FYNNEI. CDR3 residues: CASTGTGTGYTF. Here the CDR3 DNA reads TGTGCCAGCACCGGGACAGGAACTGGCTACACCTTC.

This chain joins TRBV28 and TRBJ1-2; D is unclear. V was cut by 5 bases and J by 8 bases, with 18 bases left in between. The CDR3 has 14 amino acids. The V gene's germline CDR1 is MDHEN and CDR2 SYDVKM. The CDR3 bases are TGTGCCAGCAGTGCAGGTACCCTAGAACGAGGCTACACCTTC. This sequence encodes CASSAGTLERGYTF.

This rearrangement joins TRBV7-2 to TRBJ1-2; possibly TRBD1 for D (6 bases). This CDR3 has 13 residues. Germline CDR1 is SGHTA and CDR2 is FQGNSA. The V end lost 6 bases, the J end lost 6 bases, and 14 bases lay between the germline ends. The CDR3 DNA reads TGTGCCAGCAGTCCCGCCGGGGGCCATGGCTACACCTTC. As protein: CASSPAGGHGYTF. The full variable domain, with the rest looked up from reference TRBV7-2 and TRBJ1-2, is GAGVSQSPSNKVTEKGKDVELRCDPISGHTALYWYRQSLGQGLEFLIYFQGNSAPDKSGLPSDRFSAERTGGSVSTLTIQRTQQEDSAVYLCASSPAGGHGYTFGSGTRLTVV.

The chain carries TRBV27 and TRBJ1-4, with D uncertain. The CDR3 contains 14 residues. Germline V gives CDR1 MNHEY, CDR2 SMNVEV (reference sequence). V was pared by 6 bases and J by 0 bases, with 8 bases between. The CDR3 region has the DNA TGTGCCAGCAGGCCCAGGTCAACTAATGAAAAACTGTTTTTT. Its protein product is CASRPRSTNEKLFF.

The V gene is TRBV5-1, the J gene TRBJ2-1, with 15 nucleotides matching TRBD2. Per the germline V gene, CDR1 is SGHRS and CDR2 is YFSETQ. The CDR3 spans 16 residues. V dropped 4 bases and J dropped 7; count of bases not matched to a gene: 6. CDR3 sequence reads: CASSRTSGGAGNEQFF. As DNA, the CDR3 is TGCGCCAGCAGCCGGACTAGCGGGGGGGCCGGGAATGAGCAGTTCTTC.

The V gene is TRBV7-2, the J gene TRBJ2-7; D remains unclear. V lost 5 bases and J lost 1, with 9 bases in between. The CDR3 loop spans 13 amino acids. Germline V CDR1 and CDR2: SGHTA, FQGNSA. This CDR3 reads CASSTPASYEQYF. CDR3 nucleotide sequence: TGTGCCAGCAGCACCCCAGCGTCCTACGAGCAGTACTTC.

The chain has TRBV19 and TRBJ1-2; 10 bases agree with TRBD1. This CDR3 is 13 amino acids long. Looked up from germline, CDR1 is LNHDA and CDR2 is SQIVND (reference sequence). Losses at the gene ends were 5 bases for V and 8 bases for J; bases not matched to a gene: 5. The DNA of the CDR3 is TGTGCCAGTAGTGACCTGACAGGGGGCGGCTACACCTTC. Amino acid sequence: CASSDLTGGGYTF.

The chain recombines TRBV19 with TRBJ2-1; D may be TRBD2 (6 bases). Germline V gives CDR1 LNHDA, CDR2 SQIVND (reference sequence). Between the trimmed V and J ends, which lost 6 bases and 3 bases, there was a span of 12 bases. The length of the CDR3 is 14 residues. The CDR3 is CASSTGVLYNEQFF. In DNA, the CDR3 is TGTGCCAGTAGCACGGGGGTTCTCTACAATGAGCAGTTCTTC.

This chain uses TRBV27 with TRBJ1-5; D is uncertain. The CDR3 extends over 14 amino acids. Germline CDR1 MNHEY, CDR2 SMNVEV (reference sequence). Trimming cost V 5 bases and J 3 bases, with 11 bases left between them. The CDR3 sequence: CASSRVLNNQPQHF. The DNA of the CDR3 is TGTGCCAGCAGTAGGGTCCTCAACAATCAGCCCCAGCATTTT.

The rearrangement uses TRBV7-6 and TRBJ1-1, with 7 bases identical to TRBD1. V was pared by 1 base and J by 5 bases, with 4 bases of the junction left unmatched. The CDR3 loop spans 14 amino acids. Germline-derived CDR1 and CDR2 are SGHVS and FNYEAQ. DNA of the CDR3: TGTGCCAGCAGCTTAGGAGGGGGCGAGACTGAAGCTTTCTTT. Amino acid sequence: CASSLGGGETEAFF.

This chain connects TRBV29-1 to TRBJ2-7, with D possibly matching TRBD2 (5 bases). The CDR3 length is 14 residues. CDR1 SQVTM and CDR2 ANQGSEA come from the germline V gene. V lost 5 bases to trimming and J lost 6 bases, with 20 bases between them. DNA for the CDR3: TGCAGCGTTAAACGGGGAGAATACGTCTCCGAGCAGTACTTC. Protein product: CSVKRGEYVSEQYF.

The rearrangement joins TRBV19 to TRBJ1-4, with D perhaps matching TRBD1 (6 bases). The V gene lost 1 base and the J gene lost 7 bases, with 16 bases spanning the gap. The germline gives CDR1 LNHDA, CDR2 SQIVND (reference sequence). The CDR3 contains 16 residues. CDR3 sequence (DNA): TGTGCCAGTAGTATAGCCTCAGGGGACGGCCGTGAAAAACTGTTTTTT. Amino acids: CASSIASGDGREKLFF.

The chain recombines TRBV6-6 with TRBJ2-1; 7 bases are shared with TRBD2. Looked up from germline, CDR1 is MNHNY and CDR2 is SVGAGI (reference sequence). This CDR3 contains 15 residues. Germline trimming cut 0 bases from V and 9 bases from J; bases unmatched to any gene: 8. In DNA form, the CDR3 reads TGTGCCAGCAGTTACTCGGCAACTAGCGTGGGTGAGCAGTTCTTC. Amino acids: CASSYSATSVGEQFF.

V usage is TRBV28 and J usage is TRBJ1-2; no firm D call. Germline V gene data show CDR1 as MDHEN and CDR2 as SYDVKM. Trimming removed 5 bases from V and 2 bases from J, with 6 bases in between. The CDR3 has 12 residues. CDR3 sequence reads: CASSTTNYGYTF. In DNA form, the CDR3 reads TGTGCCAGCAGTACTACAAACTATGGCTACACCTTC.

The V call is TRBV28, the J call TRBJ1-5; D unclear. This CDR3 has 14 residues. V lost 3 bases, J lost 5 bases, and 11 bases lay in between. The germline gives CDR1 MDHEN, CDR2 SYDVKM. CDR3 nucleotide sequence: TGTGCCAGCAGTTTCCCCGGGAGGGATCAGCCCCAGCATTTT. This encodes CASSFPGRDQPQHF.

This clone was seen once. In DNA, the CDR3 is TGTGCCAGCAGCGCCCGGGCCCCCATTAATCAGCCCCAGCATTTT. Translated, it gives CASSARAPINQPQHF. The V and J genes are TRBV5-5 and TRBJ1-5; no firm D call. CDR3 length equals 15 residues. Germline-derived CDR1 and CDR2 are SGHKS and YYEKEE (reference sequence). The V end was cut by 4 bases, the J end by 4 bases, with 15 bases between.